The 26 T cell receptor beta chains listed next were all sequenced from one sample in a study of beta chain features in type 1 diabetes (dated by TCRdb to between 2018 and 2020). The library came from the immunoSEQ multiplex PCR assay. The entire isolated RNA was reverse transcribed using the High Capacity cDNA Reverse Transcription Kit, and thus expressed TCRB transcripts were sequenced. TCRdb stores this immuneACCESS table with in-frame sequences only. Part of the clones is absent; in the studies checked, under half of the shortfall reflects unresolved V genes, and no reason is known for the rest. Within this sample are about 40,000 clones, with around 49% of them counted one time only. 0.65% to 0.8% of the sample is taken by the ten largest. The sample taken for sequencing was central memory CD4+ T cells from blood. The receptors stem from a woman under 30 in good health.

In this sample, this clone turned up a few times. The chain uses TRBV6-5 and TRBJ1-1; 8 nucleotides align to TRBD1. The CDR3 contains 15 residues. The V segment lost 5 bases and the J segment 6 bases; nucleotides outside the gene matches: 11. Germline V gene lookup returns CDR1 MNHEY and CDR2 SVGAGI. The CDR3 region is CASSTNRGIPAEAFF. The CDR3 DNA reads as TGTGCCAGCAGTACGAACAGGGGGATCCCCGCTGAAGCTTTCTTT.

There are a few counts of this clone. J is TRBJ2-1 and V is TRBV5-5; D might be TRBD1 (6 bases). The CDR3 contains 15 residues. Germline V gene sequence: CDR1 SGHKS, CDR2 YYEKEE (reference sequence). The V gene lost 4 bases and the J gene lost 0 bases, with 11 bases spanning the gap. CDR3 in amino acids: CASSRRDNSYNEQFF. The CDR3 nucleotides are TGTGCCAGCAGCCGCAGGGACAACTCCTACAATGAGCAGTTCTTC.

The J gene is TRBJ1-1, the V gene TRBV18; 7 bases line up with TRBD1. The CDR3 length is 14 residues. CDR1 is KGHSH and CDR2 is LQKENI in the germline V gene. The V gene end was trimmed by 8 bases and the J gene end by 1 base; junction bases not matched to a gene: 7. CDR3 protein: CASQGQIQNTEAFF. In DNA form, the CDR3 reads TGTGCCAGCCAGGGACAGATTCAGAACACTGAAGCTTTCTTT.

The V gene is TRBV5-1, the J gene TRBJ2-5; 11 bases map to TRBD2. Germline V CDR1 and CDR2: SGHRS, YFSETQ. The CDR3 has 15 residues. Trimming removed 4 bases from V and 2 bases from J; junction bases left unmatched: 4. The chain's CDR3 is CASSRGTSGQETQYF. DNA for the CDR3: TGCGCCAGCAGCCGCGGGACTAGCGGACAAGAGACCCAGTACTTC.

This clone was seen only a few times. The chain joins TRBV12-5 to TRBJ2-1; D possibly corresponds to TRBD1 (7 bases). Germline-derived CDR1 and CDR2 are LGHNT and FRNRAP. V gave up 5 bases and J gave up 13 bases, with 12 bases separating them. The CDR3 is made up of 11 amino acids. The DNA for the CDR3 is TGTGCTAGTGGTGCCAGGGGGGCTCAGTTCTTC. It yields the protein CASGARGAQFF.

The chain links TRBV2 to TRBJ2-5; D ambiguous. The germline V gene encodes CDR1 SNHLY and CDR2 FYNNEI. This CDR3 spans 13 amino acids. Trimming pared 7 bases from V and 5 bases from J, leaving 14 bases between. The CDR3 region is CASKTRALETQYF. The CDR3 DNA follows: TGTGCCAGCAAGACTCGAGCGCTGGAGACCCAGTACTTC. Combining the CDR3 with reference TRBV2 and TRBJ2-5 gives the whole variable domain EPEVTQTPSHQVTQMGQEVILRCVPISNHLYFYWYRQILGQKVEFLVSFYNNEISEKSEIFDDQFSVERPDGSNFTLKIRSTKLEDSAMYFCASKTRALETQYFGPGTRLLVL.

The chain has TRBV15 and TRBJ2-7; TRBD2 matches at 7 bases. Germline V gene sequence: CDR1 LNHNV, CDR2 YYDKDF (reference sequence). The ends lost 5 bases at V and 3 bases at J; junction bases unmatched: 7. This CDR3 comprises 14 residues. The CDR3 DNA is TGTGCCACCAGCGGCGGGGGTAAAGGCTACGAGCAGTACTTC. Translation gives CATSGGGKGYEQYF.

The chain has TRBV6-1 and TRBJ1-2, with 7 bases aligning to TRBD1. The CDR3 has 15 residues. The germline gives CDR1 MNHNS, CDR2 SASEGT. With 1 base clipped from V and 8 bases from J, the junction kept 10 bases outside the gene matches. The CDR3 DNA follows: TGTGCCAGCAGTGAAGTTGGAGGGGGCGCGTTCGGCTACACCTTC. Translation: CASSEVGGGAFGYTF.

The chain joins TRBV7-6 to TRBJ2-3, with unresolved D. This CDR3 spans 13 amino acids. The V gene lost 6 bases and the J gene lost 1 base, with 8 bases spanning the gap. Germline V gene data show CDR1 as SGHVS and CDR2 as FNYEAQ. The CDR3 region is CASSSVGTDTQYF. The CDR3 DNA reads TGTGCCAGCAGTTCAGTTGGCACAGATACGCAGTATTTT.

The chain employs TRBV10-3 and TRBJ1-2, with 7 nucleotides matching TRBD1. The V segment lost 5 bases and the J segment 6 bases; nucleotides outside the gene matches: 9. Germline V lookup: CDR1 ENHRY, CDR2 SYGVKD. This CDR3 contains 14 residues. The CDR3 nucleotides read TGTGCCATCAGTACCTCCCGGGACAGTGATGGCTACACCTTC. As protein: CAISTSRDSDGYTF.

The genes are TRBV27 and TRBJ2-7; a weak D match, TRBD2 (6 bases). Looked up from germline, CDR1 is MNHEY and CDR2 is SMNVEV (reference sequence). The length of the CDR3 is 17 residues. Deletions cut 3 bases from V and 3 bases from J, with 21 bases between. The chain's CDR3 is CASSFTGVAGPHYEQYF. The CDR3, as DNA: TGTGCCAGCAGTTTTACGGGAGTAGCCGGGCCGCACTACGAGCAGTACTTC.

The rearrangement links TRBV6-1 to TRBJ1-2, with D perhaps TRBD1 (5 bases). The CDR3 has 13 amino acids. Germline-derived CDR1 and CDR2 are MNHNS and SASEGT. V lost 6 bases to trimming and J lost 4 bases, with 12 bases between them. The CDR3 protein is CASRSPQGYGYTF. The CDR3 DNA follows: TGTGCCAGCAGAAGTCCCCAGGGCTATGGCTACACCTTC.

The chain is built from TRBV10-1 and TRBJ2-3; 10 bases fit TRBD2. V lost 3 bases to trimming and J lost 3 bases; unmatched junction nucleotides: 3. The CDR3 has 15 residues. Germline CDR1 WNHNN, CDR2 SYGVQD (reference sequence). The CDR3 spells CASSEGTSDTDTQYF. CDR3 in DNA: TGCGCCAGCAGTGAAGGGACTAGCGATACAGATACGCAGTATTTT.

CDR3: CASSRLTGKDEQFF. The CDR3 DNA reads as TGTGCCAGCTCACGACTGACAGGGAAGGATGAGCAGTTCTTC. The chain uses TRBV18 and TRBJ2-1; 7 bases line up with TRBD1. The ends lost 4 bases at V and 8 bases at J; junction bases unmatched: 8. Germline V gives CDR1 KGHSH, CDR2 LQKENI. The CDR3 contains 14 residues.

J is TRBJ2-5 and V is TRBV19; TRBD2 aligns across 11 bases. Trimming removed 6 bases from V and 9 bases from J; junction bases left unmatched: 12. CDR1 LNHDA and CDR2 SQIVND come from the germline V gene (reference sequence). The CDR3 spans 15 residues. The CDR3 sequence is CASRPSGTSGVAQYF. The CDR3 DNA reads TGTGCCAGTAGACCCAGCGGGACTAGCGGCGTGGCCCAGTACTTC.

This chain uses TRBV30 with TRBJ2-4; 7 nucleotides agree with TRBD1. Per the germline V gene, CDR1 is GTSNPN and CDR2 is SVGIG (reference sequence). V lost 5 bases, J lost 5 bases, and 0 bases stayed unmatched. CDR3 size: 11 residues. CDR3: CAWGQENIQYF. The CDR3 DNA follows: TGTGCCTGGGGACAGGAAAACATTCAGTACTTC.

The CDR3 nucleotides read TGTGCCATCAGTGCCTCTAATCCAGGGGCGATGAACACCGGGGAGCTGTTTTTT. Translation gives CAISASNPGAMNTGELFF. The gene calls are TRBV10-3 and TRBJ2-2; tentative D call: TRBD1 (6 bases). V lost 4 bases and J lost 1, with 19 bases in between. The CDR3 is made up of 18 amino acids. Per the germline V gene, CDR1 is ENHRY and CDR2 is SYGVKD.

CDR3 region: CASSPETGAQETQYF. The CDR3 DNA is TGTGCCAGCTCACCGGAGACAGGGGCGCAAGAGACCCAGTACTTC. The V gene is TRBV18, the J gene TRBJ2-5, with 8 positions matching TRBD1. The germline V gene has CDR1 KGHSH and CDR2 LQKENI. This CDR3 region has 15 residues. With 3 bases clipped from V and 2 bases from J, the junction kept 5 bases outside the gene matches.

This rearrangement joins TRBV5-1 to TRBJ2-1; 8 positions match TRBD2. Germline CDR1 SGHRS, CDR2 YFSETQ. Germline trimming cut 2 bases from V and 3 bases from J; bases unmatched to any gene: 7. The CDR3 sequence is 16 residues long. The CDR3: CASSFQLAGSYNEQFF. Written as DNA, the CDR3 is TGCGCCAGCAGCTTCCAATTAGCGGGGAGCTACAATGAGCAGTTCTTC. The complete variable domain, with remaining parts taken from reference TRBV5-1 and TRBJ2-1, reads KAGVTQTPRYLIKTRGQQVTLSCSPISGHRSVSWYQQTPGQGLQFLFEYFSETQRNKGNFPGRFSGRQFSNSRSEMNVSTLELGDSALYLCASSFQLAGSYNEQFFGPGTRLTVL.

The J gene is TRBJ2-1, the V gene TRBV7-9; 9 bases are shared with TRBD2. Trimming took 1 base from V and 8 from J; bases not matched to a gene: 12. There are 17 residues in the CDR3. Germline V gene data show CDR1 as SEHNR and CDR2 as FQNEAQ (reference sequence). The CDR3 bases are TGTGCCAGCAGCTTAGGTGTTTCGGGACTAGCTGATCATGAGCAGTTCTTC. It is translated as CASSLGVSGLADHEQFF.

The CDR3 DNA follows: TGCGCCAGCAGCTTGGGGGGGACCGGGACAGGGGTTCCTGAAGCTTTCTTT. Encoded protein: CASSLGGTGTGVPEAFF. The V and J genes are TRBV5-1 and TRBJ1-1; 10 bases line up with TRBD1. Trimming at V came to 0 bases and at J to 6 bases, leaving 11 bases not matched to a gene. This CDR3 spans 17 amino acids. CDR1 SGHRS and CDR2 YFSETQ come from the germline V gene.

This chain uses TRBV2 with TRBJ2-7; the match to TRBD2 covers 12 bases. V was pared by 6 bases and J by 2 bases, with 5 bases of the junction left unmatched. The CDR3 is 15 residues long. The germline V gene encodes CDR1 SNHLY and CDR2 FYNNEI. The chain's CDR3 is CASSTLAGGTYEQYF. CDR3 DNA: TGTGCCAGCAGCACCCTAGCGGGAGGGACCTACGAGCAGTACTTC.

CDR3: CASSDVVDVRGQPQHF. CDR3 in DNA: TGCGCCAGCAGTGATGTCGTGGACGTCCGGGGGCAGCCCCAGCATTTT. V usage is TRBV10-2 and J usage is TRBJ1-5, with D perhaps TRBD1 (5 bases). The CDR3 is 16 amino acids. Germline V gives CDR1 WSHSY, CDR2 SAAADI. Trimming shortened V by 3 bases and J by 7 bases, and 19 bases separated the two germline ends.

V gene TRBV5-1 combines with J gene TRBJ2-7; 9 bases line up with TRBD1. CDR1 is SGHRS and CDR2 is YFSETQ in the germline V gene. V trimming: 3 bases; J trimming: 7 bases; junction bases outside the gene matches: 5. CDR3 length: 13 residues. The CDR3 protein is CASSSQGAGEQYF. The CDR3 nucleotides read TGCGCCAGCAGCTCACAGGGGGCGGGAGAGCAGTACTTC.

This clone was detected a few times. The V gene is TRBV10-3, the J gene TRBJ2-3; 7 nucleotides align to TRBD2. V was pared by 4 bases and J by 1 base, with 5 bases of the junction left unmatched. Germline lookup yields CDR1 ENHRY and CDR2 SYGVKD. The CDR3 is 15 residues long. The CDR3 nucleotides are TGTGCCATCAGTGGGGCTAGCGGAGGCACAGATACGCAGTATTTT. Its translation: CAISGASGGTDTQYF.

The genes are TRBV2 and TRBJ1-5, with D uncertain. Trimming cost V 3 bases and J 6 bases, with 6 bases left between them. The CDR3 is made up of 12 amino acids. CDR1 and CDR2 (germline): SNHLY, FYNNEI. CDR3 amino acids: CASSEHSQPQHF. In nucleotides, the CDR3 is TGTGCCAGCAGTGAGCACAGTCAGCCCCAGCATTTT. The full variable domain, completed using reference TRBV2 and TRBJ1-5, is EPEVTQTPSHQVTQMGQEVILRCVPISNHLYFYWYRQILGQKVEFLVSFYNNEISEKSEIFDDQFSVERPDGSNFTLKIRSTKLEDSAMYFCASSEHSQPQHFGDGTRLSIL.